A single sample gave rise to the 11 T cell receptor beta chains below, sequenced in a study of blood T cell repertoires in COVID-19. Some clones are missing from TCRdb's copy, which holds only in-frame ones; the method was immunoSEQ multiplex PCR. The profile shows more than 200,000 clones, roughly four fifths of them singletons. The sample taken for sequencing was PBMCs or T cells enriched from blood (not recorded which). These receptor sequences come from a man in his sixties who had recovered from COVID-19.

V gene TRBV7-9 combines with J gene TRBJ1-2, with 7 nucleotides matching TRBD1. The CDR3 consists of 15 residues. From germline, CDR1 is SEHNR and CDR2 FQNEAQ (reference sequence). Trimming at V came to 5 bases and at J to 6 bases, leaving 12 bases not matched to a gene. The CDR3 here is CASSDTTGAINGYTF. In nucleotides, the CDR3 is TGTGCCAGCAGCGATACTACAGGGGCAATAAATGGCTACACCTTC. Drawing the rest from reference TRBV7-9 and TRBJ1-2, the complete variable domain is DTGVSQNPRHKITKRGQNVTFRCDPISEHNRLYWYRQTLGQGPEFLTYFQNEAQLEKSRLLSDRFSAERPKGSFSTLEIQRTEQGDSAMYLCASSDTTGAINGYTFGSGTRLTVV.

The chain joins TRBV7-3 to TRBJ2-1; maybe TRBD1 (5 bases). Trimming pared 1 base from V and 4 bases from J, leaving 11 bases between. The CDR3 has 15 residues. Germline CDR1 is SGHTA and CDR2 is FQGTGA. The CDR3 loop is CASSLISQGYNEQFF. The CDR3 coding sequence is TGTGCCAGCAGCTTAATAAGCCAGGGTTACAATGAGCAGTTCTTC. Full variable domain (outside the CDR3, taken from reference TRBV7-3 and TRBJ2-1): GAGVSQTPSNKVTEKGKYVELRCDPISGHTALYWYRQSLGQGPEFLIYFQGTGAADDSGLPNDRFFAVRPEGSVSTLKIQRTERGDSAVYLCASSLISQGYNEQFFGPGTRLTVL.

V usage is TRBV29-1 and J usage is TRBJ2-5; TRBD2 is a possible D gene (6 bases). The length of the CDR3 is 12 residues. The ends were cut back, 4 bases at V and 4 bases at J, with 10 bases in the middle. Germline loops: CDR1 SQVTM, CDR2 ANQGSEA. The CDR3 loop reads CSVVVGGETQYF. In DNA, the CDR3 is TGCAGCGTTGTGGTGGGAGGAGAGACCCAGTACTTC.

A single count supports this clone. The chain couples TRBV18 to TRBJ1-1, with 7 bases that match TRBD1. The junction had 9 bases not matched to a gene; V was cut back by 6 bases and J by 2 bases. Germline CDR1 and CDR2: KGHSH and LQKENI. The CDR3 is 15 amino acids. The CDR3 DNA reads as TGTGCCAGCTCTCCAAGACAGGGAATCAACACTGAAGCTTTCTTT. Translated: CASSPRQGINTEAFF.

This clone was seen once. The genes are TRBV30 and TRBJ2-7; TRBD1 agrees at 8 bases. V gave up 8 bases and J gave up 0 bases; unmatched junction bases: 6. The CDR3 is made up of 13 amino acids. Germline V gene data show CDR1 as GTSNPN and CDR2 as SVGIG (reference sequence). CDR3 sequence reads: CAGRDRSSYEQYF. The CDR3 bases are TGTGCCGGCCGGGACAGGAGCTCCTACGAGCAGTACTTC.

This clone was seen a few times. The chain is built from TRBV4-2 and TRBJ1-2; D uncertain. The CDR3 runs 17 residues. The V end was cut by 0 bases, the J end by 2 bases, with 16 bases between. The V gene's germline CDR1 is LGHNA and CDR2 YNFKEQ. The CDR3 protein is CASSQDSSGFGNYGYTF. The CDR3 DNA reads as TGTGCCAGCAGCCAAGACAGTTCAGGATTTGGGAACTATGGCTACACCTTC.

The chain joins TRBV5-1 to TRBJ2-7; D perhaps matches TRBD2 (6 bases). V was shortened by 0 bases and J by 7 bases, with 8 bases between the two germline ends. The CDR3 loop spans 12 amino acids. The germline gives CDR1 SGHRS, CDR2 YFSETQ. The DNA for the CDR3 is TGCGCCAGCAGCTTGGGGGACTGGGAGCAGTACTTC. Protein sequence: CASSLGDWEQYF.

V is TRBV11-2 and J is TRBJ1-2, with a tentative D call TRBD1 (6 bases). With 4 bases removed from V and 1 base from J, the gap between germline ends came to 10 bases. The CDR3 is 14 residues long. CDR1 and CDR2 from the germline V gene are SGHAT and FQNNGV. As DNA, the CDR3 is TGTGCCAGCAGCTCCCAGGGGAATAACTATGGCTACACCTTC. Translated, it gives CASSSQGNNYGYTF.

The chain links TRBV10-3 to TRBJ2-1; 11 bases line up with TRBD2. The V segment lost 4 bases and the J segment 4 bases; nucleotides outside the gene matches: 3. Germline V CDR1 and CDR2: ENHRY, SYGVKD. There are 15 residues in the CDR3. In nucleotides, the CDR3 is TGTGCCATCAGTGTAGCGGGGGGGCTTTACAATGAGCAGTTCTTC. This codes for CAISVAGGLYNEQFF.

The chain uses TRBV3-1 (or the pseudogene TRBV3-2) and TRBJ2-1, with 7 bases identical to TRBD2. J gave up 0 bases and V 1 base, and 6 bases lay outside the gene matches. Germline V gene sequence: CDR1 LGHDT, CDR2 YNNKEL (reference sequence). This CDR3 contains 17 residues. The DNA of the CDR3 is TGTGCCAGCAGCCAAGCCCGGGCTAGCGGCTCCTACAATGAGCAGTTCTTC. It codes for CASSQARASGSYNEQFF.

V and J are TRBV2 and TRBJ2-3, with D perhaps matching TRBD2 (7 bases). V was trimmed by 8 bases and J by 5 bases, leaving 17 bases between them. The CDR3 consists of 14 residues. Germline V lookup: CDR1 SNHLY, CDR2 FYNNEI. The CDR3 here is CASLSGGAEDTQYF. DNA for the CDR3: TGTGCCAGCCTGAGTGGGGGGGCCGAAGATACGCAGTATTTT. The full variable domain, in which reference TRBV2 and TRBJ2-3 provide the parts outside the CDR3, is EPEVTQTPSHQVTQMGQEVILRCVPISNHLYFYWYRQILGQKVEFLVSFYNNEISEKSEIFDDQFSVERPDGSNFTLKIRSTKLEDSAMYFCASLSGGAEDTQYFGPGTRLTVL.